This TCR beta chain is drawn from a study of regulatory T cells in long-lasting Graves disease. Findings of the study overall: TRBV28, TRBJ1-2 and TRBJ2-5 were segments that persistent disease favored.

Arm-PCR of CDR3 regions and iRepertoire HTBI primers were used to build TCR beta libraries. One entry per CDR3 protein, called by TCRdb with MiXCR from the multiplex PCR reads. This table holds 400,000 to 650,000 distinct CDR3 sequences, 15% to 20% found once. The CDR3 consists of 13 residues. V lost 0 bases to trimming and J lost 0 bases, with 3 bases between them. CDR1 SGDLS and CDR2 YYNGEE come from the germline V gene. The sample holds many counts of this clonotype. Its target is unknown. Sample time point: newly diagnosed GD, antithyroid drugs for less than 3 months. There was RNA extracted from PBMCs, and the TCR library was made from it. This same sample was also taken into another study, of T cells in Graves' hyperthyroidism and ophthalmopathy. That source adds: The study excluded patients with uncontrolled infection, other autoimmune disease, pregnancy or lactation.

J is TRBJ2-5 and V is TRBV9; D unresolved. The clonotype originates from a woman aged 35 to 60 with Graves disease. The sequenced sample was peripheral blood mononuclear cells (PBMCs), obtained at new diagnosis, from a patient treated with antithyroid drugs. The CDR3: CASSVANQETQYF. The CDR3 nucleotides are TGTGCCAGCAGCGTAGCCAACCAAGAGACCCAGTACTTC.